This entry lists 10 T cell receptor beta chains sequenced from one sample in a study of shared clonotypes between healthy human individuals. Produced via immunoSEQ multiplex PCR; TCRdb's table is partial and in-frame only. The sample contains roughly 2 million clones, 90% to 95% of which appear only once. The sequenced sample was naive CD4+ T cells sorted from blood. Subset specified: CD45RA+ positively selected. Receptor source: a man younger than 30 in good health.

The rearrangement joins TRBV5-1 to TRBJ1-2, with 8 nucleotides matching TRBD1. The CDR3 length is 16 residues. The V gene's germline CDR1 is SGHRS and CDR2 YFSETQ. V dropped 4 bases and J dropped 1; count of bases not matched to a gene: 9. DNA for the CDR3: TGCGCCAGCAGCGGGACAGGACAGCTCATTAACTATGGCTACACCTTC. Amino acid sequence: CASSGTGQLINYGYTF. The full variable domain, its missing parts supplied by reference TRBV5-1 and TRBJ1-2, is KAGVTQTPRYLIKTRGQQVTLSCSPISGHRSVSWYQQTPGQGLQFLFEYFSETQRNKGNFPGRFSGRQFSNSRSEMNVSTLELGDSALYLCASSGTGQLINYGYTFGSGTRLTVV.

V gene TRBV10-3 combines with J gene TRBJ2-7; 8 bases are a match to TRBD1. The CDR3 is 14 amino acids. The V and J ends lost 8 bases and 6 bases, in that order; junction bases with no gene match: 12. The germline CDR1 and CDR2 sequences are ENHRY and SYGVKD. CDR3 sequence reads: CAIAATGQVVEQYF. In nucleotides, the CDR3 is TGTGCCATCGCGGCTACGGGACAGGTTGTCGAGCAGTACTTC.

The chain uses TRBV2 and TRBJ1-1, with D tentatively TRBD1 (5 bases). Deletions cut 4 bases from V and 2 bases from J, with 11 bases between. Germline CDR1 SNHLY, CDR2 FYNNEI. The length of the CDR3 is 14 residues. The CDR3 region is CASSVEGRNTEAFF. The CDR3 DNA sequence: TGTGCCAGCAGTGTCGAGGGGCGAAACACTGAAGCTTTCTTT.

The V gene is TRBV29-1, the J gene TRBJ2-5; 11 bases are a match to TRBD2. Germline-derived CDR1 and CDR2 are SQVTM and ANQGSEA. The CDR3 extends over 13 amino acids. The CDR3 sequence: CSLSGRAIETQYF. As DNA, the CDR3 is TGCAGTCTTAGCGGGAGGGCCATAGAGACCCAGTACTTC.

To note about this clone: The junction differs from germline at one of its ends, possibly a read error. The same CDR3 also results from other DNA sequences found in this sample. This sequence joins TRBV7-7 and TRBJ2-3, with 14 bases that match TRBD2. The CDR3 is 16 residues long. Germline V gene sequence: CDR1 SSHAT, CDR2 FNYEAQ (reference sequence). CDR3 region: CASSPGLAGATDTQYF. In DNA form, the CDR3 reads TGTGCTAGCAGCCCGGGACTAGCGGGAGCAACAGATACGCAGTATTTT. Full variable domain (missing parts from reference TRBV7-7 and TRBJ2-3): GAGVSQSPRYKVTKRGQDVTLRCDPISSHATLYWYQQALGQGPEFLTYFNYEAQPDKSGLPSDRFSAERPEGSISTLTIQRTEQRDSAMYRCASSPGLAGATDTQYFGPGTRLTVL.

The genes are TRBV5-4 and TRBJ2-3; 7 positions match TRBD1. Germline lookup yields CDR1 SGHNT and CDR2 YYREEE (reference sequence). This CDR3 spans 14 amino acids. Germline trimming cut 4 bases from V and 2 bases from J; bases unmatched to any gene: 4. The CDR3 nucleotides are TGTGCCAGCAGCCCGGGACAGCCCACAGATACGCAGTATTTT. It yields the protein CASSPGQPTDTQYF.

Of note for this clone: Mismatch with germline at one junction end may stem from a read error. This chain links TRBV7-7 with TRBJ1-5; 9 nucleotides align to TRBD1. Looked up from germline, CDR1 is SSHAT and CDR2 is FNYEAQ (reference sequence). This CDR3 spans 19 amino acids. CDR3 in DNA: TGTGCTAGCAGCTTAATCCCGGGACAGGGTGAAACTGGCAATCAGCCCCAGCATTTT. Translation gives CASSLIPGQGETGNQPQHF.

CDR3 in amino acids: CASSVGEVGSGYTF. As DNA, the CDR3 is TGTGCCAGCAGCGTCGGGGAAGTCGGCTCTGGCTACACCTTC. This sequence joins TRBV5-4 and TRBJ1-2; D ambiguous. The V end lost 4 bases, the J end lost 7 bases, and 17 bases lay between the germline ends. Per germline, CDR1 SGHNT and CDR2 YYREEE (reference sequence). The CDR3 runs to 14 residues.

The V and J genes are TRBV4-1 and TRBJ2-5, with unresolved D. The V gene lost 1 base and the J gene lost 0 bases, with 3 bases spanning the gap. This CDR3 has 13 amino acids. The germline V gene encodes CDR1 MGHRA and CDR2 YSYEKL. CDR3 region: CASSQVNQETQYF. In DNA form, the CDR3 reads TGCGCCAGCAGCCAAGTCAACCAAGAGACCCAGTACTTC.

The rearrangement uses TRBV19 and TRBJ2-2; 8 nucleotides agree with TRBD2. Germline V CDR1 and CDR2: LNHDA, SQIVND (reference sequence). Trimming took 3 bases from V and 6 from J; bases not matched to a gene: 24. This CDR3 region has 21 residues. The CDR3 spells CASSIEGRRRSNSGTAGELFF. CDR3 coding DNA: TGTGCCAGTAGTATTGAAGGACGGAGGAGGTCGAATAGCGGGACGGCCGGGGAGCTGTTTTTT.